A single sample gave rise to the 32 T cell receptor beta chains below, sequenced in a study of T-cell memory formation after mild COVID-19 (dated by TCRdb to the early 2020s). To prepare the library, 5' RACE was applied. TCRdb lists the instrument as Illumina NovaSeq 6000. The raw public data were reprocessed by TCRdb itself: fastp quality trimming at Q25, MiXCR clonotype calling, in-frame beta chains only. Each entry merges the rows of one CDR3 protein and shows their most common DNA and genes. For this sample there are almost 250,000 distinct CDR3 sequences; 15% to 19% appear just once. The top ten clonotypes cover under 2.5% of the sample. Sequenced: PBMCs or a T cell subset sorted from them (not recorded which). The receptor set was obtained from an adult woman who had mild COVID-19 (a few samples of this study predate the infection). The sample titles of this study are shuffled in the database, so cell type and time point are left out; the donor was told from shared clones.

The chain has TRBV4-2 and TRBJ2-7, with unresolved D. The CDR3 is 14 amino acids. From germline, CDR1 is LGHNA and CDR2 YNFKEQ. Trimming shortened V by 0 bases and J by 0 bases, and 6 bases separated the two germline ends. The CDR3 coding sequence is TGTGCCAGCAGCCAAGATGCTTTCTCCTACGAGCAGTACTTC. This codes for CASSQDAFSYEQYF.

This clonotype was seen a handful of times. The CDR3 nucleotides are TGTGCCAGCAGCTTAGATAAGGCGGGGGGAGGAGATACGCAGTATTTT. Translated: CASSLDKAGGGDTQYF. V and J are TRBV7-8 and TRBJ2-3; 8 bases fit TRBD2. The CDR3 is made up of 16 amino acids. V dropped 1 base and J dropped 5; count of bases not matched to a gene: 8. CDR1 SGHVS and CDR2 FQNEAQ come from the germline V gene.

J is TRBJ2-3 and V is TRBV12-3 or TRBV12-4, with D possibly TRBD2 on 7 matching bases. V was clipped by 2 bases and J by 2 bases, with 14 bases between them. The CDR3 runs to 16 residues. The CDR3 reads CASSLNRGGLTDTQYF. CDR3 coding DNA: TGTGCCAGCAGTTTAAATAGGGGGGGCCTCACAGATACGCAGTATTTT.

This rearrangement joins TRBV11-3 to TRBJ2-2, with 7 bases fitting TRBD2. V lost 3 bases to trimming and J lost 7 bases; unmatched junction nucleotides: 8. CDR3 size: 15 residues. Germline V gives CDR1 SGHNT, CDR2 YENEEA. The DNA of the CDR3 is TGTGCCAGCAGCTTGAATATCTGGGAGGGCGGGGAGCTGTTTTTT. This codes for CASSLNIWEGGELFF.

This clonotype was counted between two and nine times. This sequence joins TRBV30 and TRBJ1-4; D gene ambiguous. The length of the CDR3 is 14 residues. V dropped 5 bases and J dropped 7 bases, with 17 bases sitting between them. From germline, CDR1 is GTSNPN and CDR2 SVGIG (reference sequence). The CDR3 DNA reads TGTGCCTGGGGCCCGGACTTAACGGTTGAAAAACTGTTTTTT. It specifies CAWGPDLTVEKLFF. Full variable domain (remainder filled in from reference TRBV30 and TRBJ1-4): SQTIHQWPATLVQPVGSPLSLECTVEGTSNPNLYWYRQAAGRGLQLLFYSVGIGQISSEVPQNLSASRPQDRQFILSSKKLLLSDSGFYLCAWGPDLTVEKLFFGSGTQLSVL.

The rearrangement links TRBV7-2 to TRBJ2-5; TRBD1 matches at 10 bases. Trimming removed 1 base from V and 5 bases from J; junction bases left unmatched: 7. This CDR3 has 16 residues. Germline CDR1 reads SGHTA; CDR2 reads FQGNSA. The DNA of the CDR3 is TGTGCCAGCAGCTTAGAGGACAGGGGGATTTGGGAGACCCAGTACTTC. Translated, it gives CASSLEDRGIWETQYF.

This chain uses TRBV30 with TRBJ1-1; D is unresolved. The CDR3 runs 15 residues. CDR1 is GTSNPN, CDR2 SVGIG, per germline (reference sequence). Deletions cut 2 bases from V and 1 base from J, with 14 bases between. As DNA, the CDR3 is TGTGCCTGGAGTATTGCCCGCGTTGCGAACACTGAAGCTTTCTTT. Its protein is CAWSIARVANTEAFF.

The sample holds a few counts of this clonotype. The V call is TRBV18, the J call TRBJ2-1; D is uncertain. Germline values: CDR1 KGHSH, CDR2 LQKENI. The CDR3 consists of 16 residues. Trimming took 1 base from V and 2 from J, leaving 12 bases between them. The CDR3 sequence: CASSPRQQRTYNEQFF. The CDR3 coding sequence is TGTGCCAGCTCACCACGGCAGCAGAGGACCTACAATGAGCAGTTCTTC.

J is TRBJ2-5 and V is TRBV7-3; no definite D call. This CDR3 is built from 13 residues. Germline V gives CDR1 SGHTA, CDR2 FQGTGA. V lost 1 base and J 2 bases, leaving 5 bases between the germline ends. CDR3 sequence reads: CASSLKGQETQYF. CDR3 coding DNA: TGTGCCAGCAGCTTAAAGGGTCAAGAGACCCAGTACTTC.

This clonotype was detected only a few times. The rearrangement joins TRBV12-3 or TRBV12-4 to TRBJ1-5; no clear D. The CDR3 totals 11 residues. V gave up 7 bases and J gave up 9 bases, with 10 bases separating them. The CDR3 loop reads CASTLLGPQHF. DNA for the CDR3: TGTGCCAGCACCCTATTGGGGCCCCAGCATTTT.

Only a few counts were recorded for this clonotype. The V and J genes are TRBV9 and TRBJ2-6; D is possibly TRBD1 or TRBD2 (5 bases each). The ends were cut back, 6 bases at V and 4 bases at J, with 11 bases in the middle. This CDR3 has 14 amino acids. CDR1 is SGDLS, CDR2 YYNGEE, per germline. DNA of the CDR3: TGTGCCAGCAAGGGACGAATAGGGGCCAACGTCCTGACTTTC. Residues: CASKGRIGANVLTF.

The V call is TRBV7-9, the J call TRBJ2-7, with D uncertain. CDR1 SEHNR and CDR2 FQNEAQ come from the germline V gene (reference sequence). The length of the CDR3 is 14 residues. Deletions cut 5 bases from V and 3 bases from J, with 14 bases between. The CDR3 reads CASSGWTALYEQYF. DNA for the CDR3: TGTGCCAGCAGCGGCTGGACGGCCCTCTACGAGCAGTACTTC.

The CDR3 loop reads CASSYGARTGLEKSSYEQYF. Here the CDR3 DNA reads TGTGCCAGCAGTTACGGGGCCCGGACAGGGTTAGAGAAGAGCTCCTACGAGCAGTACTTC. The chain has TRBV6-6 and TRBJ2-7, with 8 bases that match TRBD1. With 2 bases clipped from V and 0 bases from J, the junction kept 18 bases outside the gene matches. The CDR3 sequence is 20 residues long. The germline CDR1 and CDR2 sequences are MNHNY and SVGAGI (reference sequence).

This clonotype was recorded at least ten times. The chain couples TRBV12-3 or TRBV12-4 to TRBJ2-7; a weak D match, TRBD1 (5 bases). V lost 5 bases, J lost 2 bases, and 10 bases lay in between. The CDR3 spans 13 residues. CDR3 in amino acids: CASSGASAYEQYF. The DNA of the CDR3 is TGTGCCAGCAGTGGGGCGTCGGCCTACGAGCAGTACTTC.

This clonotype came up once. V gene TRBV30 combines with J gene TRBJ1-1; no reliable D call. CDR1 is GTSNPN and CDR2 is SVGIG in the germline V gene (reference sequence). The CDR3 contains 11 residues. The CDR3 DNA reads as TGTGCTGTTCAGTCGAACACTGAAGCTTTCTTT. Residues: CAVQSNTEAFF.

This clonotype turned up a few times. The rearrangement uses TRBV5-1 and TRBJ2-5; 7 bases are shared with TRBD1. CDR3 length equals 14 residues. Unmatched junction bases numbered 4, after V lost 4 bases and J lost 1 base. Per the germline V gene, CDR1 is SGHRS and CDR2 is YFSETQ. As DNA, the CDR3 is TGCGCCAGCAGCCAGGGACAGAGCCAAGAGACCCAGTACTTC. This gives the protein CASSQGQSQETQYF.

Ten or more counts support this clonotype. V and J are TRBV6-2 or TRBV6-3 and TRBJ1-2; 8 positions match TRBD1. Germline trimming cut 5 bases from V and 8 bases from J; bases unmatched to any gene: 7. The CDR3 sequence is 13 residues long. Per germline, CDR1 MNHEY and CDR2 SVGEGT. The CDR3 DNA reads TGTGCCAGCAGTCCGACAGGGGCGCGAGGCTACACCTTC. Translated, it gives CASSPTGARGYTF.

The gene calls are TRBV19 and TRBJ2-1; 10 nucleotides match TRBD1. V lost 5 bases, J lost 6 bases, and 7 bases stayed unmatched. The CDR3 extends over 15 amino acids. Per the germline V gene, CDR1 is LNHDA and CDR2 is SQIVND (reference sequence). CDR3 sequence (DNA): TGTGCCAGTAGTTCGGGACAGGGGAGCGGCAATGAGCAGTTCTTC. It translates to CASSSGQGSGNEQFF.

J is TRBJ2-2 and V is TRBV5-4; 8 bases map to TRBD2. Germline-derived CDR1 and CDR2 are SGHNT and YYREEE (reference sequence). With 1 base clipped from V and 6 bases from J, the junction kept 5 bases outside the gene matches. This CDR3 comprises 15 residues. For the CDR3, the DNA is TGTGCCAGCAGCTTGAGCGGGAGTGGATCCGGGGAGCTGTTTTTT. This translates into CASSLSGSGSGELFF.

This clonotype was seen at least ten times. The chain links TRBV7-6 to TRBJ1-2; maybe TRBD1 (6 bases). V lost 4 bases, J lost 5 bases, and 17 bases lay in between. This CDR3 is 15 amino acids long. CDR1 is SGHVS, CDR2 FNYEAQ, per germline. The CDR3: CASSSGPRGLYGYTF. DNA of the CDR3: TGTGCCAGCAGCTCCGGACCCAGGGGCCTATATGGCTACACCTTC.

The chain uses TRBV7-9 and TRBJ2-7, with 9 bases that match TRBD1. Trimming took 7 bases from V and 2 from J; bases not matched to a gene: 9. Germline CDR1 is SEHNR and CDR2 is FQNEAQ (reference sequence). This CDR3 has 15 residues. This CDR3 is CASTTGTGNTYEQYF. Here the CDR3 DNA reads TGTGCCAGCACTACCGGGACAGGGAACACCTACGAGCAGTACTTC.

The chain is built from TRBV5-6 and TRBJ2-5, with D possibly being TRBD2 (7 bases). Trimming shortened V by 1 base and J by 2 bases, and 18 bases separated the two germline ends. The CDR3 is 17 amino acids. Germline V lookup: CDR1 SGHDT, CDR2 YYEEEE. CDR3 region: CASSLIHGRGFQETQYF. DNA of the CDR3: TGTGCCAGCAGCTTGATTCATGGGAGGGGGTTTCAAGAGACCCAGTACTTC.

This clonotype was observed a handful of times. The chain couples TRBV12-5 to TRBJ2-1, with no clear D. This CDR3 has 16 residues. Trimming removed 0 bases from V and 1 base from J, with 10 bases in between. CDR1 is LGHNT, CDR2 FRNRAP, per germline. This chain's CDR3 is CASGLVLVSSYNEQFF. CDR3 in DNA: TGTGCTAGTGGTTTGGTCTTAGTGAGTTCCTACAATGAGCAGTTCTTC.

This clonotype was seen more than once but under ten times. V usage is TRBV29-1 and J usage is TRBJ1-1; D remains ambiguous. The CDR3 length is 10 residues. Per germline, CDR1 SQVTM and CDR2 ANQGSEA. Between the trimmed V and J ends, which lost 4 bases and 6 bases, there was a span of 6 bases. The CDR3, as DNA: TGCAGCGTTGGGGAGTCTGAAGCTTTCTTT. Translation gives CSVGESEAFF.

The chain employs TRBV7-9 and TRBJ2-7; D call uncertain. V gave up 2 bases and J gave up 7 bases, with 15 bases separating them. This CDR3 comprises 14 residues. The V gene's germline CDR1 is SEHNR and CDR2 FQNEAQ (reference sequence). Here the CDR3 reads CASSLIREPQEQYF. CDR3 in DNA: TGTGCCAGCAGCTTAATTAGGGAACCCCAGGAGCAGTACTTC.

Only a few counts were recorded for this clonotype. J is TRBJ1-2 and V is TRBV12-3 or TRBV12-4, with 10 bases lining up with TRBD1. The CDR3 has 17 residues. Unmatched junction bases numbered 17, after V lost 5 bases and J lost 8 bases. Here the CDR3 DNA reads TGTGCCAGCAGTCTACTCAGGGCCGGGACAGGGGCCTTCGGCTACACCTTC. Its protein product is CASSLLRAGTGAFGYTF.

This sequence joins TRBV5-8 and TRBJ1-2; 11 nucleotides align to TRBD1. Germline trimming cut 4 bases from V and 4 bases from J; bases unmatched to any gene: 12. From germline, CDR1 is SGHTS and CDR2 YDEGEE. The CDR3 has 17 amino acids. CDR3 DNA sequence: TGTGCCAGCAGCCCCTCAGGACAGGGGGCACGTCTCTATGGCTACACCTTC. Translating gives CASSPSGQGARLYGYTF.

This clonotype has a handful of counts. The chain employs TRBV10-3 and TRBJ1-6; the match to TRBD1 covers 8 bases. The ends lost 0 bases at V and 7 bases at J; junction bases unmatched: 2. The CDR3 is 15 amino acids. In germline, CDR1 is ENHRY, CDR2 SYGVKD. The CDR3 bases are TGTGCCATCAGTGAGTCTAGGACAGGGAATTCACCCCTCCACTTT. This sequence encodes CAISESRTGNSPLHF.

This sequence joins TRBV12-3 or TRBV12-4 and TRBJ2-1; D unclear. The V end lost 8 bases, the J end lost 0 bases, and 14 bases lay between the germline ends. There are 15 residues in the CDR3. The CDR3 DNA sequence: TGTGCCAGCGGCGACGGAGTTAGCTCCTACAATGAGCAGTTCTTC. Its translation: CASGDGVSSYNEQFF.

This clonotype turned up a few times. This sequence joins TRBV10-3 and TRBJ1-5, with D uncertain. The CDR3 consists of 16 residues. CDR1 and CDR2 (germline): ENHRY, SYGVKD. Trimming took off 4 bases at V and 6 bases at J, with 19 bases between the two ends. CDR3 protein: CAISGGGGSSGQPQHF. The CDR3 DNA follows: TGTGCCATCAGTGGGGGAGGCGGTAGCAGCGGTCAGCCCCAGCATTTT.

This clonotype has more than one count but fewer than ten. V is TRBV12-3 or TRBV12-4 and J is TRBJ1-1; 7 bases align to TRBD1. With V trimmed by 11 bases and J by 8 bases, 14 bases remained unmatched. The CDR3 covers 13 residues. The DNA of the CDR3 is TGTGCCGCAGTCCCTTCAGGGGGGCGGGAAGCTTTCTTT. Its translation is CAAVPSGGREAFF.

This clonotype showed up just a few times. DNA for the CDR3: TGTGCCATCAGTGGACTAGCGGGGACCATTACAGATACGCAGTATTTT. Protein: CAISGLAGTITDTQYF. The V call is TRBV10-3, the J call TRBJ2-3; TRBD2 agrees at 11 bases. CDR1 and CDR2 (germline): ENHRY, SYGVKD. V lost 4 bases, J lost 3 bases, and 6 bases stayed unmatched. This CDR3 has 16 amino acids.